The T cell receptor beta chain described here comes from a study of T-cell memory formation after mild COVID-19. TCRdb fed the 5' RACE reads into MiXCR, producing one record per CDR3 protein. The sample holds approximately 560,000 distinct CDR3 sequences; 17% are singletons and the top ten take 8.1%. Germline V gene lookup returns CDR1 GTSNPN and CDR2 SVGIG (reference sequence). Trimming took 3 bases from V and 8 from J, leaving 26 bases between them. The CDR3 length is 18 residues. This clonotype was observed a few times. Its antigen remains unknown. Study outcomes and limitations: Researchers found some responding clones in pre-infection memory, a sign that cross-reactive memory joined.

This TCR was sampled from an adult woman who had mild COVID-19 (a few samples of this study predate the infection). Cell type and time point are not known. Sequencing used PBMCs or a T cell subset sorted from them (not recorded which). The chain couples TRBV30 to TRBJ1-6, with D perhaps TRBD1 (5 bases). CDR3 sequence (DNA): TGTGCCTGGAGGTTTGGTATTGGGACCGCCGTTGGTGATTCACCCCTCCACTTT. It yields the protein CAWRFGIGTAVGDSPLHF.